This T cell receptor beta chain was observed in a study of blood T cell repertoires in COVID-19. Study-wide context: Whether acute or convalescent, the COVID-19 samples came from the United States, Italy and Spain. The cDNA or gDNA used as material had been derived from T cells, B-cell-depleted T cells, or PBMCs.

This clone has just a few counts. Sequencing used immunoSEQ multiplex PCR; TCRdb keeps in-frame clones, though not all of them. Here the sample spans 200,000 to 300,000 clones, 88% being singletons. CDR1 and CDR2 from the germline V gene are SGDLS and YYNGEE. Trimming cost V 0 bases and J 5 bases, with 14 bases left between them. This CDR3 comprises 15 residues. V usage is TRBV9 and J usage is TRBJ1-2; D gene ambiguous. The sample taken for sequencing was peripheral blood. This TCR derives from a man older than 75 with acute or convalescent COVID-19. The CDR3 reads CASSVEPADYYGYTF. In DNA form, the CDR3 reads TGTGCCAGCAGCGTAGAACCCGCAGACTATTATGGCTACACCTTC.